This T cell receptor (beta chain) comes out of a study of cytotoxic CD8 clonotypes in ibrutinib-treated CLL. Findings of the study overall: Age-matched healthy donor levels were exceeded by baseline clonality, which tracked circulating CD8+ T-cell counts.

From germline, CDR1 is SGHAT and CDR2 FQNNGV. The junction had 10 bases not matched to a gene; V was cut back by 2 bases and J by 4 bases. The CDR3 has 16 amino acids. In the case of this clone: What it binds is not known.

Clones were sequenced by immunoSEQ multiplex PCR, and TCRdb holds only the in-frame ones, with some missing. In the table there are 150,000 to 200,000 clones, roughly 86% of which are singletons. The sample consisted of PBMCs, taken after 12 months of ibrutinib treatment. The chain combines TRBV11-2 with TRBJ2-5, with 7 nucleotides matching TRBD1. This TCR was sampled from a human donor with chronic lymphocytic leukemia. This CDR3 reads CASSLNGRGGGETQYF. The CDR3 DNA reads as TGTGCCAGCAGCTTAAATGGTAGAGGGGGCGGAGAGACCCAGTACTTC.